This T cell receptor beta chain was sequenced during a study of cytomegalovirus exposure and HLA in healthy donors. Study-level results: The study designated about 160 TCR beta chains cytomegalovirus-associated. Many donors carried some public TCRs, although rarity characterized most TCR sequences. High sensitivity and specificity were reportedly achieved when the classifier diagnosed cytomegalovirus status. In the 95 to 150 validation repertoires, approximately 94% of cluster scores exceeded 0, per a later analysis.

TCRdb keeps only in-frame clones here, not all; method: immunoSEQ multiplex PCR. Of 150,000 to 200,000 clones listed, roughly 88% are singletons. CDR3 length: 16 amino acids. V trimming: 1 base; J trimming: 5 bases; junction bases outside the gene matches: 2. Germline-derived CDR1 and CDR2 are WSHSY and SAAADI. Note on this clone: The antigen is undetermined.

The chain is built from TRBV10-2 and TRBJ2-1, with TRBD2 identical over 13 bases. The sequence derives from a young woman in good health and CMV-seronegative. The material sequenced was PBMCs. The CDR3 DNA sequence: TGCGCCAGCAGTGAGTTGGGACTAGCGGGGAACAATGAGCAGTTCTTC. Translated, it gives CASSELGLAGNNEQFF.